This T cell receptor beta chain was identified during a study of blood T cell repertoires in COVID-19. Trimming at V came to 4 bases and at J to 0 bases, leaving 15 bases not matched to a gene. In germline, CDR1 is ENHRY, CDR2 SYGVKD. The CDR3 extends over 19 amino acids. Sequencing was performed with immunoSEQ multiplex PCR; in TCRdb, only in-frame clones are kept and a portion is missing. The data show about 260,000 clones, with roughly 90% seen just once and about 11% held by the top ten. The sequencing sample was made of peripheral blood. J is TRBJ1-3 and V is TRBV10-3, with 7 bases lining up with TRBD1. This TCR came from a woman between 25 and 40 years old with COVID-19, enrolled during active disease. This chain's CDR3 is CAISAVGQAHSISGNTIYF. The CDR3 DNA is TGTGCCATCAGTGCCGTCGGACAGGCTCATTCGATCTCTGGAAACACCATATATTTT.